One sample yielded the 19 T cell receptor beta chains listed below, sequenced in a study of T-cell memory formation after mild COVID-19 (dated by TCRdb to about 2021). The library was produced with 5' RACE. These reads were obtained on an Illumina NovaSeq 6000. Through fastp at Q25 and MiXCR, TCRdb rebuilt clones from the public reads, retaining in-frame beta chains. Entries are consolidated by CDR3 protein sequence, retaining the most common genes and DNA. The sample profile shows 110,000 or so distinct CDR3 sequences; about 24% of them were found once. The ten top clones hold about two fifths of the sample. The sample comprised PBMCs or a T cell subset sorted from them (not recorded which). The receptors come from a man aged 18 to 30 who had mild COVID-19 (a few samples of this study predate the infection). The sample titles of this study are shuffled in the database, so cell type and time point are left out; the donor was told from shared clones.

CDR3 loop: CASSKDRAVDSPLHF. CDR3 nucleotide sequence: TGTGCCAGCAGCAAGGACAGGGCGGTTGATTCACCCCTCCACTTT. The chain employs TRBV13 and TRBJ1-6; TRBD1 aligns across 8 bases. Germline V CDR1 and CDR2: PRHDT, FYEKMQ (reference sequence). V lost 5 bases, J lost 8 bases, and 8 bases stayed unmatched. The CDR3 runs 15 residues.

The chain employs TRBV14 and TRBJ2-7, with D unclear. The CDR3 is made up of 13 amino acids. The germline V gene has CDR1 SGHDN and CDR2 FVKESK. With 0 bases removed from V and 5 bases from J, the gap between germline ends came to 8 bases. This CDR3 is CASSQDRFHEQYF. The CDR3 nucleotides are TGTGCCAGCAGCCAAGATCGGTTCCACGAGCAGTACTTC.

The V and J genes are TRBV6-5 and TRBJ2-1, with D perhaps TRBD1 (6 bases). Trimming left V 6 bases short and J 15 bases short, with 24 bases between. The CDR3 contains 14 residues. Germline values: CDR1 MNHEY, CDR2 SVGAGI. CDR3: CASSYVDPGQGLFF. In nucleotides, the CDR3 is TGTGCCAGCAGCTACGTCGATCCGGGACAAGGGCTGTTCTTC.

The DNA for the CDR3 is TGTGCCAGCAGCCTCACGAGGGGGGACTACTTCTCCTACGAGCAGTACGTC. Translation: CASSLTRGDYFSYEQYV. The chain joins TRBV5-6 to TRBJ2-7, with D perhaps matching TRBD2 (7 bases). Germline V gene sequence: CDR1 SGHDT, CDR2 YYEEEE. Trimming cost V 4 bases and J 0 bases, with 20 bases left between them. This CDR3 contains 17 residues.

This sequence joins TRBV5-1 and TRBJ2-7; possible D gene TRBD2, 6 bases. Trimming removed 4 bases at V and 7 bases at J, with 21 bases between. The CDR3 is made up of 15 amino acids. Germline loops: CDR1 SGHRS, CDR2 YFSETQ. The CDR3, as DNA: TGCGCCAGCAGCCAGCAGGGAGGACGTTCCCGGGAGCAGTACTTC. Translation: CASSQQGGRSREQYF.

The CDR3 bases are TGTGCCAGCAGCCCCCGCCTAGCGGGGGATTGGGAGACCCAGTACTTC. It codes for CASSPRLAGDWETQYF. This rearrangement joins TRBV7-2 to TRBJ2-5, with 10 bases matching TRBD2. Germline V CDR1 and CDR2: SGHTA, FQGNSA. The CDR3 is 16 amino acids. Trimming at V came to 5 bases and at J to 5 bases, leaving 11 bases not matched to a gene.

CDR3 amino acids: CASNRGTGGFDEQFF. In nucleotides, the CDR3 is TGTGCCAGCAATCGGGGGACAGGGGGCTTCGATGAGCAGTTCTTC. The chain carries TRBV6-6 and TRBJ2-1; 12 bases map to TRBD1. With V trimmed by 7 bases and J by 8 bases, 9 bases remained unmatched. This CDR3 contains 15 residues. CDR1 and CDR2 from the germline V gene are MNHNY and SVGAGI (reference sequence).

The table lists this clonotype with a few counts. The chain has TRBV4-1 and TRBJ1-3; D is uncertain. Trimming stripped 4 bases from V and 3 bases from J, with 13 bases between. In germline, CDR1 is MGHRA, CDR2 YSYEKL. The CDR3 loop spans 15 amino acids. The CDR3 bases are TGCGCCAGCAGCCTTGACCGGGGAGTTGGAAACACCATATATTTT. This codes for CASSLDRGVGNTIYF.

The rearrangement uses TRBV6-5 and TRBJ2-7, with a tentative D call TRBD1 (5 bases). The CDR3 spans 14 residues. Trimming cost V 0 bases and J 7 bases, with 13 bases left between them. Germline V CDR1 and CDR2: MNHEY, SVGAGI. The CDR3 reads CASSYSAGYGEQYF. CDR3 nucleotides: TGTGCCAGCAGTTACTCGGCAGGGTATGGGGAGCAGTACTTC.

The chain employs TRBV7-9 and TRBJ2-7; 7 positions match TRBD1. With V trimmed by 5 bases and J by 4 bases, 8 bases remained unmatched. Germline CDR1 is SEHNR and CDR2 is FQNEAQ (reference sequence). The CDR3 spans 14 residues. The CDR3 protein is CASSTRDSPYEQYF. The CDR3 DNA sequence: TGTGCCAGCAGCACCCGGGACAGCCCTTACGAGCAGTACTTC.

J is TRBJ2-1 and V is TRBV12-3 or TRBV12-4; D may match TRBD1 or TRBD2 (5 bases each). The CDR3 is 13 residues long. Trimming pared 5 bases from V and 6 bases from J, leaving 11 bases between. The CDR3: CASSPGALNEQFF. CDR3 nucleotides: TGTGCCAGCAGTCCCGGGGCCCTCAATGAGCAGTTCTTC.

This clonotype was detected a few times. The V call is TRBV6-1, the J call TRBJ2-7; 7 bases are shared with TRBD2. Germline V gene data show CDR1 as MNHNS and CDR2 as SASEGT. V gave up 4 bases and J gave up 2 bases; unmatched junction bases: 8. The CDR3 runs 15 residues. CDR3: CASSGGTTTTYEQYV. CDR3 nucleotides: TGTGCCAGCAGTGGGGGGACTACAACTACCTACGAGCAGTACGTC.

DNA for the CDR3: TGTGCCATCAGTGACATCGACCGACAGGGGGGCTACGAGCAGTACTTC. Amino acid sequence: CAISDIDRQGGYEQYF. The rearrangement uses TRBV10-3 and TRBJ2-7; 9 nucleotides line up with TRBD1. The germline V gene encodes CDR1 ENHRY and CDR2 SYGVKD. The trim removed 3 bases at V and 3 bases at J, leaving 9 bases unmatched. The CDR3 extends over 16 amino acids.

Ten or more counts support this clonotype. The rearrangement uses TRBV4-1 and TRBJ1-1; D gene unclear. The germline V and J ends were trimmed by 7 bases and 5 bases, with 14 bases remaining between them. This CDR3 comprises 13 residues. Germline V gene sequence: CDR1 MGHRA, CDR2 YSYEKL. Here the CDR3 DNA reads TGCGCCAGCACCCCAGAGTTGCGGACTGAAGCTTTCTTT. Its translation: CASTPELRTEAFF.

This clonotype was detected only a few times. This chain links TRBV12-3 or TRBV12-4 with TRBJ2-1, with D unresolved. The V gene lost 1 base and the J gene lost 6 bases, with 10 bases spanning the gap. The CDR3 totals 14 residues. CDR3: CASSLGATGNEQFF. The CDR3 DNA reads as TGTGCCAGCAGTTTAGGGGCAACTGGCAATGAGCAGTTCTTC.

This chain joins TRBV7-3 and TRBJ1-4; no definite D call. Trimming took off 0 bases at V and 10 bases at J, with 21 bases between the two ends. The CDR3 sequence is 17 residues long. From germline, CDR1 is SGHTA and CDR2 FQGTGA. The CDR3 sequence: CASSLTEDGVPIGKLFF. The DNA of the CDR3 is TGTGCCAGCAGCTTAACTGAGGACGGGGTCCCAATCGGAAAACTGTTTTTT.

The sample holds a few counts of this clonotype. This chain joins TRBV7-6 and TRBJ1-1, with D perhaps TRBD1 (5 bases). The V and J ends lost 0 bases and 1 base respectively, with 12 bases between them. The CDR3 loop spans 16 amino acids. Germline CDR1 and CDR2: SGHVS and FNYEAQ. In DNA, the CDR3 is TGTGCCAGCAGCTTAGCGGCAGGGTCGGCGAACACTGAAGCTTTCTTT. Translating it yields CASSLAAGSANTEAFF.

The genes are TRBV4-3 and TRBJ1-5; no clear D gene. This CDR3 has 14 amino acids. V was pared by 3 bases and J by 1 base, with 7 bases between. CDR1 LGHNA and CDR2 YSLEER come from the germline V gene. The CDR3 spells CASSQEWSNQPQHF. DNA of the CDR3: TGCGCCAGCAGCCAGGAATGGAGCAATCAGCCCCAGCATTTT.

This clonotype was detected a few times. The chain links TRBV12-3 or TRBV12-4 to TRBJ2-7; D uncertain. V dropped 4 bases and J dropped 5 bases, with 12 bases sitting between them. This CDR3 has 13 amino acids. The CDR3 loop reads CASSWLESHEQYF. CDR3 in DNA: TGTGCCAGCAGTTGGCTAGAATCTCACGAGCAGTACTTC.